This T cell receptor (beta chain) is from a study of early T cells in non-severe SARS-CoV-2 infection. For the study at large: Chains stayed unpaired after sequencing of bulk RNA from unsorted whole blood. Findings and caveats of the study: Anti-spike CD8 responses were favored by VDJdb matching, which missed private and CD4 specificities.

V was cut by 3 bases and J by 5 bases, with 10 bases left in between. Germline CDR1 and CDR2: SGHTA and FQGNSA. The CDR3 runs 13 residues. cDNA molecules, individually, were tagged with unique molecular identifiers. TCRdb analysed the 5' RACE reads with MiXCR anew, one entry per CDR3 protein. The repertoire holds more than 95,000 distinct CDR3 sequences, about 15% seen once, with around 1.3% in the top ten. Concerning this clonotype: The antigen is unknown.

Sequencing was done on a sample of whole blood. J is TRBJ1-1 and V is TRBV7-2; no clear D gene. This receptor was identified in an adult who was a healthcare worker with PCR-confirmed SARS-CoV-2 infection or an uninfected control (not recorded which). The CDR3 DNA follows: TGTGCCAGCAGCTTCGGACGGGAAACTGAAGCTTTCTTT. It codes for CASSFGRETEAFF.